Following are 5 T cell receptor beta chains from one sample sequenced in a study of T cells expressing NK-cell markers. TCRdb reprocessed the 5' RACE reads, keeping one entry per CDR3 protein, no DNA. The sample totals roughly 430,000 distinct CDR3 sequences. The specimen sequenced was blood T cells: a sorted CD56 or NKG2C T cell subset, CD4+ or CD8+ T cells, or bulk PBMC T cells (not recorded which). These receptors came from a woman aged 18-70 years in good health.

The V and J genes are TRBV12-3 or TRBV12-4 and TRBJ1-5; TCRdb calls TRBD1, which cannot be checked without DNA. The length of the CDR3 is 17 residues. CDR3 sequence reads: CASSRSGGREISRPQHF.

The V gene is TRBV7-9, the J gene TRBJ2-4; the D call from TCRdb, TRBD1, cannot be confirmed without DNA. This CDR3 is 15 amino acids long. Germline CDR1 reads SEHNR; CDR2 reads FQNEAQ (reference sequence). This CDR3 is CASSNPWADKNIQYF.

The CDR3 spells CASSTIAGQGDNEQFF. The rearrangement joins TRBV7-3 to TRBJ2-1; the D call of TRBD1 rests on TCRdb alone, since no DNA is present to check it. Germline values: CDR1 SGHTA, CDR2 FQGTGA. This CDR3 is 16 amino acids long.

The J gene is TRBJ2-3, the V gene TRBV7-2. The V gene's germline CDR1 is SGHTA and CDR2 FQGNSA. The CDR3 is made up of 14 amino acids. CDR3 region: CASSHLHIRARQYF.

The rearrangement links TRBV14 to TRBJ2-7. In germline, CDR1 is SGHDN, CDR2 FVKESK. The CDR3 length is 15 residues. This chain's CDR3 is CASSQVSDGPYEQYF.